This T cell receptor (beta chain) is from a study of T cell repertoires in cytomegalovirus infection. About the research overall: CMV infection plus the matching HLA type was flagged by public TCR beta signatures.

Study-level results: HLA-C-restricted TCR beta clonotypes specific for CMV led the ex vivo response. Carriers of CMV plus the relevant HLA were identified by cumulative public TCR beta family frequency.

About this clonotype: What it binds is not known.

TCRdb reprocessed the reads via MiXCR and lists one record per CDR3 protein. Of about 770,000 distinct CDR3 sequences listed, about 28% were seen once; the top ten hold around 14%. Per germline, CDR1 MGHRA and CDR2 YSYEKL. Losses at the gene ends were 1 base for V and 0 bases for J; bases not matched to a gene: 6. The CDR3 runs to 17 residues. Sequencing was performed on cultured CD8+ T cells from PBMCs, taken from culture after CMV antigen stimulation. The J gene is TRBJ2-5, the V gene TRBV4-1, with 9 bases lining up with TRBD2. The receptor comes from a human donor in good health (CMV status not recorded). Some clones in this sample may be carry-over from other donors' samples. CDR3 bases: TGCGCCAGCAGCCAAGGAATACGGACTAGCGACCAAGAGACCCAGTACTTC. Translation: CASSQGIRTSDQETQYF.